The clone carrying this TCR beta chain has more than one count but fewer than ten. The record originates from a study of T-cell reconstitution after alpha-beta-depleted transplantation in children. The library targeted TCRbeta and was prepared with unique molecular identifiers. TCRdb reprocessed the PCR reads with MiXCR, giving one entry per CDR3 protein. The table includes roughly 350,000 distinct CDR3 sequences, about a tenth detected once. Per the germline V gene, CDR1 is SGHTA and CDR2 is FQGNSA. V was pared by 4 bases and J by 5 bases, with 6 bases of the junction left unmatched. This CDR3 has 14 amino acids.

This TCR derives from a human donor who donated a stem cell graft to a child with acute lymphoblastic leukemia. The rearrangement links TRBV7-2 to TRBJ2-5, with TRBD1 identical over 8 bases. Specimen: PBMCs from the stem cell graft donor, collected from the stem cell graft. In DNA, the CDR3 is TGTGCCAGCAGCTGGCGACAGGGGTCCGAGACCCAGTACTTC. Translating gives CASSWRQGSETQYF.